These T cell receptor beta chains were read from a single sample in a study of T cell responses to AZD1222 COVID-19 vaccine. Some clones are missing from TCRdb's copy, which holds only in-frame ones; the method was immunoSEQ multiplex PCR. The data show 130,000 or so clones, with about 93% seen just once and 0.9% to 0.95% held by the top ten. Sequenced here: peripheral blood, sampled on day 0 of AZD1222 vaccination. The receptors were sampled from an adult in good health. Both conserved end residues are part of each CDR3. The D gene is left open where the match is weak. Size values are once, few and many counts, or a class for expanded clones, and some rows have none.

clone_size: .
d_call: .
j_call: TRBJ1-4
v_call: TRBV12-5
cdr3_aa: CASGGWEATNEKLFF
cdr3_nt: TGTGCTAGTGGGGGCTGGGAGGCAACTAATGAAAAACTGTTTTTT

clone_size: .
d_call: .
j_call: TRBJ1-1
v_call: TRBV18
cdr3_aa: CASSPAGLDTEAFF
cdr3_nt: TGTGCCAGCTCCCCCGCAGGACTGGACACTGAAGCTTTCTTT

clone_size: once
d_call: TRBD1
j_call: TRBJ2-4
v_call: TRBV19
cdr3_aa: CASTQGVDKNIQYF
cdr3_nt: TGTGCCAGTACCCAGGGGGTAGACAAAAACATTCAGTACTTC

clone_size: .
d_call: .
j_call: TRBJ2-7
v_call: TRBV7-9
cdr3_aa: CASSLDTGGYEQYF
cdr3_nt: TGTGCCAGCAGCTTAGACACTGGGGGCTACGAGCAGTACTTC

clone_size: .
d_call: .
j_call: TRBJ2-7
v_call: TRBV5-6
cdr3_aa: CAGQRAGLYEQYF
cdr3_nt: TGTGCAGGGCAGAGAGCAGGGCTCTACGAGCAGTACTTC

clone_size: .
d_call: .
j_call: TRBJ2-7
v_call: TRBV27
cdr3_aa: CASRSYRTSYEQYF
cdr3_nt: TGTGCCAGCAGGTCGTACAGGACCTCCTACGAGCAGTACTTC

clone_size: .
d_call: .
j_call: TRBJ2-3
v_call: TRBV9
cdr3_aa: CASSASGHGSGTDTQYF
cdr3_nt: TGTGCCAGCAGCGCGTCGGGACATGGCAGTGGCACAGATACGCAGTATTTT

clone_size: .
d_call: TRBD2
j_call: TRBJ2-1
v_call: TRBV20-1
cdr3_aa: CSASPFGLAGQSYNEQFF
cdr3_nt: TGCAGTGCTAGTCCGTTTGGGCTAGCGGGGCAATCCTACAATGAGCAGTTCTTC

clone_size: .
d_call: TRBD2
j_call: TRBJ2-5
v_call: TRBV2
cdr3_aa: CASRGLAGEETQYF
cdr3_nt: TGTGCCAGCAGAGGACTAGCGGGGGAAGAGACCCAGTACTTC

clone_size: .
d_call: .
j_call: TRBJ2-3
v_call: TRBV12-3/TRBV12-4
cdr3_aa: CASSPLQKQYF
cdr3_nt: TGTGCCAGCAGTCCCCTTCAGAAGCAGTATTTT

clone_size: .
d_call: TRBD1
j_call: TRBJ1-4
v_call: TRBV30
cdr3_aa: CAWTWTGGGEKLFF
cdr3_nt: TGTGCCTGGACCTGGACAGGGGGTGGAGAAAAACTGTTTTTT

clone_size: .
d_call: .
j_call: TRBJ1-1
v_call: TRBV9
cdr3_aa: CASSVVPVGSTEAFF
cdr3_nt: TGTGCCAGCAGCGTAGTCCCGGTGGGATCCACTGAAGCTTTCTTT

clone_size: .
d_call: .
j_call: TRBJ1-5
v_call: TRBV28
cdr3_aa: CASSPDWGAQPQHF
cdr3_nt: TGTGCCAGCAGTCCTGACTGGGGGGCTCAGCCCCAGCATTTT

clone_size: .
d_call: TRBD1
j_call: TRBJ2-7
v_call: TRBV11-2
cdr3_aa: CASSQGQARYEQYF
cdr3_nt: TGTGCCAGCAGCCAGGGACAGGCCCGCTACGAGCAGTACTTC

clone_size: .
d_call: .
j_call: TRBJ2-3
v_call: TRBV6-5
cdr3_aa: CASSYTAPGYDTQYF
cdr3_nt: TGTGCCAGCAGTTACACGGCCCCAGGGTATGATACGCAGTATTTT

clone_size: .
d_call: TRBD1
j_call: TRBJ2-6
v_call: TRBV9
cdr3_aa: CASSSRDRGLPGANVLTF
cdr3_nt: TGTGCCAGCAGCTCCCGGGACAGGGGGCTCCCTGGGGCCAACGTCCTGACTTTC

clone_size: few
d_call: TRBD2
j_call: TRBJ2-2
v_call: TRBV11-2
cdr3_aa: CASSVLAGGTNTGELFF
cdr3_nt: TGTGCCAGCAGCGTTTTAGCGGGGGGCACGAACACCGGGGAGCTGTTTTTT

clone_size: .
d_call: .
j_call: TRBJ2-3
v_call: TRBV2
cdr3_aa: CASPEQVGTDTQYF
cdr3_nt: TGTGCCAGCCCGGAACAGGTGGGCACAGATACGCAGTATTTT

clone_size: .
d_call: .
j_call: TRBJ1-3
v_call: TRBV19
cdr3_aa: CASSDGSEDTIYF
cdr3_nt: TGTGCCAGTAGCGACGGGAGTGAGGACACCATATATTTT

clone_size: .
d_call: .
j_call: TRBJ1-1
v_call: TRBV7-9
cdr3_aa: CASSFGVVQAFF
cdr3_nt: TGTGCCAGCAGCTTCGGGGTGGTCCAGGCTTTCTTT

clone_size: .
d_call: TRBD1
j_call: TRBJ1-2
v_call: TRBV2
cdr3_aa: CASSGAGQSYGYTF
cdr3_nt: TGTGCCAGCAGTGGTGCGGGACAGAGTTATGGCTACACCTTC

clone_size: .
d_call: .
j_call: TRBJ1-4
v_call: TRBV7-2
cdr3_aa: CASSPDSTATNEKLFF
cdr3_nt: TGTGCCAGCAGCCCCGACAGCACCGCAACTAATGAAAAACTGTTTTTT

clone_size: few
d_call: TRBD1
j_call: TRBJ1-2
v_call: TRBV5-6
cdr3_aa: CASSVDRFGHGYTF
cdr3_nt: TGTGCCAGCAGCGTGGACAGGTTTGGGCATGGCTACACCTTC

clone_size: .
d_call: TRBD2
j_call: TRBJ2-1
v_call: TRBV6-4
cdr3_aa: CASSVSGGVDEQFF
cdr3_nt: TGTGCCAGCAGTGTTAGCGGGGGGGTCGATGAGCAGTTCTTC

clone_size: few
d_call: .
j_call: TRBJ1-1
v_call: TRBV11-2
cdr3_aa: CASSFFLTFDTEAFF
cdr3_nt: TGTGCCAGCAGTTTTTTCCTTACTTTTGACACTGAAGCTTTCTTT

clone_size: .
d_call: .
j_call: TRBJ2-1
v_call: TRBV4-1
cdr3_aa: CASSQGFQEYNEQFF
cdr3_nt: TGCGCCAGCAGCCAAGGCTTCCAGGAGTACAATGAGCAGTTCTTC

clone_size: once
d_call: .
j_call: TRBJ1-4
v_call: TRBV18
cdr3_aa: CASSPINPATGEKLFF
cdr3_nt: TGTGCCAGCTCACCTATCAACCCTGCAACTGGGGAAAAACTGTTTTTT

clone_size: few
d_call: .
j_call: TRBJ1-2
v_call: TRBV10-2
cdr3_aa: CASSEAGYGYTF
cdr3_nt: TGCGCCAGCAGTGAGGCAGGGTATGGCTACACCTTC

clone_size: .
d_call: .
j_call: TRBJ1-1
v_call: TRBV25-1
cdr3_aa: CASSGWDTEAFF
cdr3_nt: TGTGCCAGCAGCGGGTGGGACACTGAAGCTTTCTTT

clone_size: .
d_call: .
j_call: TRBJ1-5
v_call: TRBV19
cdr3_aa: CASRKPGGDLSNQPQHF
cdr3_nt: TGTGCCAGTAGGAAACCTGGGGGGGATTTGAGCAATCAGCCCCAGCATTTT

clone_size: .
d_call: .
j_call: TRBJ2-3
v_call: TRBV19
cdr3_aa: CASTMGGAWGTDTQYF
cdr3_nt: TGTGCCAGTACTATGGGGGGCGCATGGGGCACAGATACGCAGTATTTT

clone_size: .
d_call: .
j_call: TRBJ2-2
v_call: TRBV19
cdr3_aa: CASSFPGELDTGELFF
cdr3_nt: TGTGCCAGTAGTTTCCCCGGGGAGTTGGACACCGGGGAGCTGTTTTTT

clone_size: .
d_call: .
j_call: TRBJ1-2
v_call: TRBV29-1
cdr3_aa: CSVEDLLGVGYGYTF
cdr3_nt: TGCAGCGTTGAAGATCTCCTGGGTGTCGGCTATGGCTACACCTTC

clone_size: .
d_call: .
j_call: TRBJ1-1
v_call: TRBV5-8
cdr3_aa: CASSRRSTGAEAFF
cdr3_nt: TGTGCCAGCAGCCGTCGGTCTACCGGGGCTGAAGCTTTCTTT

clone_size: few
d_call: .
j_call: TRBJ1-4
v_call: TRBV5-1
cdr3_aa: CASSSLANEKLFF
cdr3_nt: TGCGCCAGCAGCTCCCTAGCTAATGAAAAACTGTTTTTT

clone_size: .
d_call: .
j_call: TRBJ1-1
v_call: TRBV19
cdr3_aa: CASIVTALGNTEAFF
cdr3_nt: TGTGCCAGTATTGTGACAGCCCTGGGGAACACTGAAGCTTTCTTT

clone_size: .
d_call: TRBD2
j_call: TRBJ2-3
v_call: TRBV9
cdr3_aa: CASSAGLGTSGGPRTDTQYF
cdr3_nt: TGTGCCAGCAGCGCTGGCCTAGGGACTAGCGGGGGCCCACGCACAGATACGCAGTATTTT

clone_size: .
d_call: .
j_call: TRBJ1-1
v_call: TRBV7-2
cdr3_aa: CASSLGGTVNTEAFF
cdr3_nt: TGTGCCAGCAGCTTAGGGGGGACGGTGAACACTGAAGCTTTCTTT

clone_size: .
d_call: .
j_call: TRBJ1-1
v_call: TRBV6-5
cdr3_aa: CASSPGRGTEAFF
cdr3_nt: TGTGCCAGCAGTCCAGGACGGGGCACTGAAGCTTTCTTT

clone_size: .
d_call: .
j_call: TRBJ1-5
v_call: TRBV10-3
cdr3_aa: CAIRAFSNQPQHF
cdr3_nt: TGTGCCATCAGAGCTTTTAGCAATCAGCCCCAGCATTTT

clone_size: .
d_call: .
j_call: TRBJ1-2
v_call: TRBV5-1
cdr3_aa: CASGISGHFYGYTF
cdr3_nt: TGCGCCAGCGGCATTTCGGGACACTTTTATGGCTACACCTTC

clone_size: .
d_call: TRBD1
j_call: TRBJ2-7
v_call: TRBV14
cdr3_aa: CASSQGQGPYEQYF
cdr3_nt: TGTGCCAGCAGCCAAGGACAGGGCCCCTACGAGCAGTACTTC

clone_size: .
d_call: .
j_call: TRBJ1-1
v_call: TRBV6-5
cdr3_aa: CASSSALNTEAFF
cdr3_nt: TGTGCCAGCAGCTCCGCCCTGAACACTGAAGCTTTCTTT

clone_size: .
d_call: .
j_call: TRBJ1-1
v_call: TRBV5-1
cdr3_aa: CASSLGQLMNTEAFF
cdr3_nt: TGCGCCAGCAGCTTGGGACAGTTAATGAACACTGAAGCTTTCTTT

clone_size: .
d_call: TRBD1
j_call: TRBJ2-7
v_call: TRBV6-5
cdr3_aa: CASSYLRQGYEQYF
cdr3_nt: TGTGCCAGCAGTTATCTACGACAGGGCTACGAGCAGTACTTC

clone_size: .
d_call: TRBD2
j_call: TRBJ2-2
v_call: TRBV5-5
cdr3_aa: CASSKGLAGTGELFF
cdr3_nt: TGTGCCAGCAGCAAGGGACTAGCCGGCACCGGGGAGCTGTTTTTT

clone_size: .
d_call: TRBD1
j_call: TRBJ2-1
v_call: TRBV5-8
cdr3_aa: CASSQGTGRTRDEQFF
cdr3_nt: TGTGCCAGCAGCCAAGGGACAGGTAGAACCAGGGATGAGCAGTTCTTC

clone_size: .
d_call: .
j_call: TRBJ1-1
v_call: TRBV5-1
cdr3_aa: CASSPGRPLNTEAFF
cdr3_nt: TGCGCCAGCAGCCCGGGACGGCCCTTGAACACTGAAGCTTTCTTT

clone_size: .
d_call: .
j_call: TRBJ1-5
v_call: TRBV7-8
cdr3_aa: CASSLGTNQPQHF
cdr3_nt: TGTGCCAGCAGCTTAGGGACCAATCAGCCCCAGCATTTT

clone_size: .
d_call: .
j_call: TRBJ1-5
v_call: TRBV25-1
cdr3_aa: CASSGPGAGDHQPQHF
cdr3_nt: TGTGCCAGCAGTGGGCCCGGGGCAGGGGATCACCAGCCCCAGCATTTT

clone_size: .
d_call: .
j_call: TRBJ1-1
v_call: TRBV18
cdr3_aa: CASSPNDGLNTEAFF
cdr3_nt: TGTGCCAGCTCACCAAACGACGGGTTGAACACTGAAGCTTTCTTT

clone_size: .
d_call: .
j_call: TRBJ1-2
v_call: TRBV6-1
cdr3_aa: CASSEGPRYGYTF
cdr3_nt: TGTGCCAGCAGTGAGGGACCCCGCTATGGCTACACCTTC